Listed below are T cell receptor beta chains from one sample, sequenced in a study of blood T cells in healthy people across ages. Via MiXCR, TCRdb re-called the 5' RACE reads, giving one row per CDR3 protein. The sample lists 600,000 to 900,000 distinct CDR3 sequences; around 25% were seen once. These data were also filed under a second study, of T cells of mothers and their children.

Source material: blood. Receptors were obtained from a boy between 10 and 17 years old in good health. The CDR3 runs from the conserved cysteine through the conserved F or W. D genes are given only for firm matches. A clone size is listed for some rows: how often the clone was seen (once, few, many), or a class if it is expanded.

>15|NA|TRBJ1-6|TRBV23-1|few
TGCGCCAGCAGTCATTGGGACGGTTTGGGGTCACCCCTCCACTTT
CASSHWDGLGSPLHF
>14|NA|TRBJ1-1|TRBV7-3|NA
TGTGCCAGCAGCTTCGAGGGGGTTCTCACTGAAGCTTTCTTT
CASSFEGVLTEAFF
>14|NA|TRBJ2-7|TRBV6-6|NA
TGTGCCAGCAGTCCTGAGGGGACCTCCTACGAGCAGTACTTC
CASSPEGTSYEQYF
>16|NA|TRBJ2-1|TRBV2|NA
TGTGCCAGCAGCTCAGACCCGAAGGAAAATTACAATGAGCAGTTCTTC
CASSSDPKENYNEQFF
>13|NA|TRBJ1-2|TRBV27|few
TGTGCCAGCAGTTTAACAGGGACCTATGGCTACACCTTC
CASSLTGTYGYTF
>14|NA|TRBJ2-7|TRBV18|NA
TGTGCCAGCTCACCAGAGTCAGTGCCCTACGAGCAGTACTTC
CASSPESVPYEQYF
>12|NA|TRBJ1-4|TRBV3-1|many
TGTGCCAGCATCTCGAAATCCGAAAAACTGTTTTTT
CASISKSEKLFF
>15|NA|TRBJ2-4|TRBV6-5|NA
TGTGCCAGCAGTTCGGGCAGTGGGGCCAAAAACATTCAGTACTTC
CASSSGSGAKNIQYF
>15|NA|TRBJ2-5|TRBV20-1|NA
TGCAGTGCTAGAGATCTCGGGAGAGGCGGAGAGACCCAGTACTTC
CSARDLGRGGETQYF
>12|NA|TRBJ2-7|TRBV6-5|few
TGTGCCAGCGATAACCCACTGGGCGAGCAGTACTTC
CASDNPLGEQYF
>15|TRBD1|TRBJ2-3|TRBV24-1|once
TGTGCCACCAGCCCGACAGGGCGACTCGGAGATACGCAGTATTTT
CATSPTGRLGDTQYF
>11|NA|TRBJ1-1|TRBV29-1|NA
TGCAGCGTTGAAGAACCCCGTGAAGCTTTCTTT
CSVEEPREAFF
>15|NA|TRBJ2-1|TRBV28|NA
TGTGCCAGCAGTTTGGAGTGGGGCTCCTACAATGAGCAGTTCTTC
CASSLEWGSYNEQFF
>16|NA|TRBJ2-7|TRBV9|few
TGTGCCAGCAGCGTAGGGGGCGGGGGCCTCACCTACGAGCAGTACTTC
CASSVGGGGLTYEQYF
>16|TRBD2|TRBJ2-1|TRBV11-3|few
TGTGCCAGCAGCTCCCTAGCGGGGGGTTCCTACAATGAGCAGTTCTTC
CASSSLAGGSYNEQFF
>12|NA|TRBJ2-4|TRBV20-1|NA
TGCAGTGCTAGAAGAGGCGAAAACATTCAGTACTTC
CSARRGENIQYF
>16|NA|TRBJ2-2|TRBV5-1|few
TGCGCCAGCAGCTTGCGGGATCCCAGGACCACCGGGGAGCTGCTTTTT
CASSLRDPRTTGELLF
>12|NA|TRBJ1-1|TRBV29-1|NA
TGCAGCGTTGAAGATCGGTACACTGAAGCTTTCTTT
CSVEDRYTEAFF
>13|NA|TRBJ2-1|TRBV7-9|NA
TGTGCCAGCAGCTTTACACTGGACAATGAGCAGTTCTTC
CASSFTLDNEQFF
>15|NA|TRBJ1-2|TRBV12-3/TRBV12-4|few
TGTGCCAGCAGTTTAGGAACGGGGAGCGTGGGTGGCTACACCTTC
CASSLGTGSVGGYTF
>15|TRBD2|TRBJ2-1|TRBV7-9|NA
TGTGCCAGCAGCTTTGTCGGGGGGGGCTGGAATGAGCAGTTCTTC
CASSFVGGGWNEQFF
>14|NA|TRBJ2-7|TRBV18|NA
TGTGCCAGCTCACCGGGACTTCCTCCAGACGAGCAGTACTTC
CASSPGLPPDEQYF
>16|NA|TRBJ2-6|TRBV5-1|NA
TGCGCCAGCAGCTTGGGGGTAGTCTCTGGGGCCAACGTCCTGACTTTC
CASSLGVVSGANVLTF
>15|TRBD2|TRBJ2-7|TRBV10-3|few
TGTGCCATCAGTGATTGGAGCGGGGGCCACTACGAGCAGTACTTC
CAISDWSGGHYEQYF